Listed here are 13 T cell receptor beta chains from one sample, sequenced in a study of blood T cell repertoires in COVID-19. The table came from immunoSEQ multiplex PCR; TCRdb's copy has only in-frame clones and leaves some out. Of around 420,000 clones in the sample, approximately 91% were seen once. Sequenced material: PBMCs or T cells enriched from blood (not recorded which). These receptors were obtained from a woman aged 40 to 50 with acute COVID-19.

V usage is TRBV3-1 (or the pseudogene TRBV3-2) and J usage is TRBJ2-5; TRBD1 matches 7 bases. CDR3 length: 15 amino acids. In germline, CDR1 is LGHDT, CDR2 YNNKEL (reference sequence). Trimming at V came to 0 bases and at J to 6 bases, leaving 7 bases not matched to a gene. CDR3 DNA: TGTGCCAGCAGCCAAGACCAGGGGGTTGAGAAGACCCAGTACTTC. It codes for CASSQDQGVEKTQYF.

The DNA of the CDR3 is TGTGCCAGTAGTGCCTCATGGGCGGGGAATGAGCAGTTCTTC. It specifies CASSASWAGNEQFF. The rearrangement uses TRBV19 and TRBJ2-1; possible D gene TRBD2, 6 bases. The CDR3 extends over 14 amino acids. Trimming shortened V by 5 bases and J by 7 bases, and 15 bases separated the two germline ends. Germline V gives CDR1 LNHDA, CDR2 SQIVND (reference sequence).

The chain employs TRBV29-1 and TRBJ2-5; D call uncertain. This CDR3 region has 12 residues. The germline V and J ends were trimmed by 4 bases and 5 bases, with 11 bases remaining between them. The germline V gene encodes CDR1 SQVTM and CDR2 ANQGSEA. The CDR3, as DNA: TGCAGCGTTGTCGACTTGACGGAGACCCAGTACTTC. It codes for CSVVDLTETQYF.

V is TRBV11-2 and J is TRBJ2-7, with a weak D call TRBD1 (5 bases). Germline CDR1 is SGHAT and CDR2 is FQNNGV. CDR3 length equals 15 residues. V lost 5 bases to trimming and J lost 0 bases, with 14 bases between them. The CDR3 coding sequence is TGTGCCAGCAGCCAAAGTGATGGGGCCTCCTACGAGCAGTACTTC. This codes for CASSQSDGASYEQYF.

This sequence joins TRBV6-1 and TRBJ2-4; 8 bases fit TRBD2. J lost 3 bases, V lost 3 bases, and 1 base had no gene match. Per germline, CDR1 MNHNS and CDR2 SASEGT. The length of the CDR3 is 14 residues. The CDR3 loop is CASSETSDKNIQYF. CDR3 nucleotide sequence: TGTGCCAGCAGTGAGACTAGCGACAAAAACATTCAGTACTTC.

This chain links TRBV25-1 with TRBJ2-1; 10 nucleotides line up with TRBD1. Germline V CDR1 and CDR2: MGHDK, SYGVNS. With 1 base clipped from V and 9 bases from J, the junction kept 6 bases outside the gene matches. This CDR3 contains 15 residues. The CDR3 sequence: CASSEFFGQGGEQFF. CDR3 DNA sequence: TGTGCCAGCAGTGAATTCTTTGGACAGGGGGGTGAGCAGTTCTTC.

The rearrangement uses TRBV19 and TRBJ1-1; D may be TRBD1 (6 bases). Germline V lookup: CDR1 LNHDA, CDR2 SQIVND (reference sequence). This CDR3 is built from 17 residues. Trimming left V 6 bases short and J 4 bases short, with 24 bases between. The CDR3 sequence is CASSYGGGRGGGTEAFF. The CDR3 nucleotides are TGTGCCAGTAGCTACGGCGGGGGACGAGGGGGTGGCACTGAAGCTTTCTTT.

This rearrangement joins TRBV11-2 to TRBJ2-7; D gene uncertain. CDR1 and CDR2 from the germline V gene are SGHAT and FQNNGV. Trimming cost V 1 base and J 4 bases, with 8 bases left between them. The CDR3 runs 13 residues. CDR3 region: CASSLGEQYEQYF. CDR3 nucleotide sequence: TGTGCCAGCAGCTTAGGTGAACAGTACGAGCAGTACTTC.

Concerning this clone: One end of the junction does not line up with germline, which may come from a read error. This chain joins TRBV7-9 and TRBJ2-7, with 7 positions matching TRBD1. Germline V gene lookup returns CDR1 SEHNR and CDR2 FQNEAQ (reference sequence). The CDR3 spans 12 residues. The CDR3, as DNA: TGTGCCAGCAGCTTCGACGGAGCGACAGGGTCCTTC. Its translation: CASSFDGATGSF.

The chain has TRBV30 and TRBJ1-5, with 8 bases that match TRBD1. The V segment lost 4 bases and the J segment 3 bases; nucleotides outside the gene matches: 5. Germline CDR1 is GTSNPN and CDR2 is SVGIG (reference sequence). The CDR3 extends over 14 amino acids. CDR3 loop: CAWNGRGPNQPQHF. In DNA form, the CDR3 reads TGTGCCTGGAACGGCAGGGGGCCCAATCAGCCCCAGCATTTT. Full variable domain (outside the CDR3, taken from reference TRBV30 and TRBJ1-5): SQTIHQWPATLVQPVGSPLSLECTVEGTSNPNLYWYRQAAGRGLQLLFYSVGIGQISSEVPQNLSASRPQDRQFILSSKKLLLSDSGFYLCAWNGRGPNQPQHFGDGTRLSIL.

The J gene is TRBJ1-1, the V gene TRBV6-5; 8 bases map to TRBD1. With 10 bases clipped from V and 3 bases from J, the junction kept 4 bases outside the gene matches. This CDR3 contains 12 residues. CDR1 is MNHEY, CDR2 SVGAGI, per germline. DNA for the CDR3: TGTGCCACCCGACAGGGGTACACTGAAGCTTTCTTT. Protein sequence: CATRQGYTEAFF.

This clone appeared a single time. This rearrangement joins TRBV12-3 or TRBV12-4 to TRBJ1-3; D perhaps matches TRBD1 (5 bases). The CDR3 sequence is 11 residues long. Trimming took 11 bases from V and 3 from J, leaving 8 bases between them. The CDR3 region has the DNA TGTGCCCGGGGGGGTGGAAACACCATATATTTT. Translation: CARGGGNTIYF.

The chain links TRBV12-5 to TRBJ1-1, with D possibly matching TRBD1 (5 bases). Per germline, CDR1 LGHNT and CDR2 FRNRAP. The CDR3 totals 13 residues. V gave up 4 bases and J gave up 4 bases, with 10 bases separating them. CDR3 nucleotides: TGTGCTAGTGGTTCGCCCCAGGGCACTGAAGCTTTCTTT. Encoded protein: CASGSPQGTEAFF.